The 23 T cell receptor beta chains below were found in one sample sequenced in a study of T cells in women clearing cervical HPV infection (dated by TCRdb to 2016 to 2019). The library was prepared using the immunoSEQ multiplex PCR assay. This is the immuneACCESS table as TCRdb keeps it, with only in-frame sequences that have V and J called. A part of the clones is gone; compared with another copy, unresolved V genes explain less than half, and the rest is unexplained. This sample's table carries some 25,000 clones. Jointly, the top ten make up 6.6% of the sample. The source material was blood buffy coat. All receptors derive from a woman aged 18 to 75 with a cervical HPV16 infection that either progressed to CIN3+ or cleared (not recorded which).

Note on this clone: The DNA ends 3 residues before the CDR3 does, and the rest of the CDR3 is filled in from the germline J gene. J is TRBJ1-2 and V is TRBV7-2; 8 bases are shared with TRBD1. This CDR3 has 14 residues. CDR1 and CDR2 from the germline V gene are SGHTA and FQGNSA. The CDR3 here is CASSWGQAGNDYTF. The CDR3 DNA, read in part, is TGTGCCAGCAGCTGGGGACAGGCGGGAAACGAC.

In regard to this clone: The missing CDR3 end, 3 residues past where the read stops, is filled in from the germline J gene. This chain links TRBV19 with TRBJ1-2; no reliable D call. This CDR3 is built from 13 residues. CDR1 and CDR2 (germline): LNHDA, SQIVND (reference sequence). The sequenced part of the CDR3 DNA is TGTGCCAGTAGAATGGCGGGAGCACCTAAC. Amino acids: CASRMAGAPN. The CDR3 as a whole reads CASRMAGAPNYTF.

For this clone: A read error may produce the germline difference seen at one junction end. The read stops 3 residues short of the end of the CDR3; the missing end is completed from the germline J gene. This chain connects TRBV19 to TRBJ1-2; the match to TRBD1 covers 7 bases. Per germline, CDR1 LNHDA and CDR2 SQIVND (reference sequence). The CDR3 runs to 15 residues. The sequenced CDR3 bases are TGTGCCGGTAGTTTCGGAGGGGGCCGGATAGATGGC. This sequence encodes CAGSFGGGRIDG. The complete CDR3 sequence is CAGSFGGGRIDGYTF. The whole variable domain, remainder taken from reference TRBV19 and TRBJ1-2, is DGGITQSPKYLFRKEGQNVTLSCEQNLNHDAMYWYRQDPGQGLRLIYYSQIVNDFQKGDIAEGYSVSREKKESFPLTVTSAQKNPTAFYLCAGSFGGGRIDGYTFGSGTRLTVV.

Notes on this clone: Read coverage stops 3 residues before the CDR3 terminus; the germline J gene supplies the remainder. The chain uses TRBV5-1 and TRBJ2-2, with D perhaps TRBD1 (6 bases). Trimming took off 4 bases at V and 6 bases at J, with 16 bases between the two ends. Germline CDR1 SGHRS, CDR2 YFSETQ. The CDR3 is made up of 15 amino acids. The CDR3 loop is CASSVTRQAAGELFF. Partial CDR3 DNA: TGCGCCAGCAGCGTAACAAGACAGGCGGCCGGGGAG.

Concerning this clone itself: Read sequence stops 3 residues before the CDR3 end, and the germline J gene provides the missing end. The chain combines TRBV20-1 with TRBJ1-2; D possibly corresponds to TRBD1 (6 bases). V lost 6 bases, J lost 0 bases, and 17 bases lay in between. Germline values: CDR1 DFQATT, CDR2 SNEGSKA (reference sequence). The length of the CDR3 is 15 residues. The CDR3 sequence is CSAPGQPHSNYGYTF. The sequenced part of the CDR3 DNA is TGCAGTGCCCCGGGACAACCTCACTCTAACTATGGC.

For this clone: From the germline J gene comes the end of the CDR3, since the read stops 3 residues before it. The chain couples TRBV20-1 to TRBJ2-1, with 7 bases aligning to TRBD2. In germline, CDR1 is DFQATT, CDR2 SNEGSKA (reference sequence). This CDR3 has 15 residues. Trimming at V came to 1 base and at J to 8 bases, leaving 11 bases not matched to a gene. Here the CDR3 reads CSARVDRTSGDEQFF. Incomplete CDR3 DNA: TGCAGTGCTAGAGTGGATAGGACTAGTGGGGATGAG.

As concerns this clone: The read terminates 3 residues before the CDR3 end, so the remaining end is supplied by the germline J gene. This sequence joins TRBV2 and TRBJ2-1; TRBD1 matches 8 bases. This CDR3 spans 14 amino acids. Trimming cost V 11 bases and J 4 bases; bases outside gene matches: 10. Germline V gene lookup returns CDR1 SNHLY and CDR2 FYNNEI. The sequenced part of the CDR3 DNA is TGTGCCTTTTCCGGGACAGGCACATACAATGAG. This encodes CAFSGTGTYNE. The entire CDR3 reads CAFSGTGTYNEQFF. Full variable domain (rest looked up from reference TRBV2 and TRBJ2-1): EPEVTQTPSHQVTQMGQEVILRCVPISNHLYFYWYRQILGQKVEFLVSFYNNEISEKSEIFDDQFSVERPDGSNFTLKIRSTKLEDSAMYFCAFSGTGTYNEQFFGPGTRLTVL.

To note about this clone: One end of the junction is discordant with germline, which a read error may explain. The CDR3 end lies 3 residues beyond the end of the read and is filled in from the germline J gene. The chain employs TRBV14 and TRBJ1-1; 9 nucleotides agree with TRBD1. The germline V gene has CDR1 SGHDN and CDR2 FVKESK. CDR3 length: 15 amino acids. The sequenced part of the CDR3 DNA is TGTGTCAGCAGCCAATCGGGACAGGGGAACACTGAA. Translated: CVSSQSGQGNTE. The complete CDR3 protein is CVSSQSGQGNTEAFF.

As regards this clone: Read data end 3 residues before the CDR3 end; the end is taken from the germline J gene. The J gene is TRBJ1-2, the V gene TRBV30, with 11 bases identical to TRBD1. Looked up from germline, CDR1 is GTSNPN and CDR2 is SVGIG (reference sequence). With V trimmed by 1 base and J by 7 bases, 5 bases remained unmatched. This CDR3 contains 14 residues. CDR3 bases read: TGTGCCTGGAGTGGGGACAGGGGGAGGGCTGGC. Residues: CAWSGDRGRAG. The entire CDR3 protein reads CAWSGDRGRAGYTF.

Concerning this clone itself: The read ends 3 residues early relative to the CDR3; the germline J gene fills the gap. V gene TRBV13 combines with J gene TRBJ2-7; D possibly corresponds to TRBD2 (5 bases). In germline, CDR1 is PRHDT, CDR2 FYEKMQ (reference sequence). The CDR3 has 14 amino acids. Deletions cut 0 bases from V and 6 bases from J, with 12 bases between. The CDR3 sequence is CASSLGLVGGEQYF. CDR3 DNA (partial): TGTGCCAGCAGCTTAGGACTAGTAGGAGGCGAG.

Regarding this clone: At one of its ends the junction is not consistent with the germline gene, which may arise from a read error. The read finishes 3 residues shy of the CDR3 end, and the germline J gene is used to complete it. The V call is TRBV7-7, the J call TRBJ2-3, with 8 bases that match TRBD2. The CDR3 is 15 amino acids. The V gene's germline CDR1 is SSHAT and CDR2 FNYEAQ (reference sequence). CDR3 DNA (partial): TGTGCTAGCAGCTTAGGGACTAGTCTGCAAGAGACG. Its translation is CASSLGTSLQET. The whole CDR3 protein is CASSLGTSLQETQYF.

Turning to this clone: The read finishes 3 residues shy of the CDR3 end, and the germline J gene is used to complete it. The chain employs TRBV5-8 and TRBJ1-3; no clear D gene. Looked up from germline, CDR1 is SGHTS and CDR2 is YDEGEE. CDR3 size: 14 residues. V was pared by 0 bases and J by 1 base, with 5 bases between. The chain's CDR3 is CASSLVPSGNTIYF. The part of the CDR3 DNA that was read is TGTGCCAGCAGCTTGGTTCCTTCTGGAAACACC.

A note on this clone: The read ends 3 residues early relative to the CDR3; the germline J gene fills the gap. The chain recombines TRBV7-8 with TRBJ1-6; D gene ambiguous. V was shortened by 5 bases and J by 0 bases, with 17 bases between the two germline ends. Germline-derived CDR1 and CDR2 are SGHVS and FQNEAQ. The CDR3 runs to 18 residues. The CDR3 loop is CASSPPRVYDSYNSPLHF. The sequenced CDR3 bases are TGTGCCAGCAGCCCCCCAAGGGTTTATGACTCCTATAATTCACCC.

Notes on this clone: Sequencing ends 3 residues short of the CDR3 end; the germline J gene provides the rest. This chain joins TRBV5-6 and TRBJ1-2; the match to TRBD1 covers 8 bases. The CDR3 totals 13 residues. The germline CDR1 and CDR2 sequences are SGHDT and YYEEEE. The CDR3 is CASSLGQGAGYTF. The CDR3 bases that were read are TGTGCCAGCAGCTTGGGTCAGGGGGCAGGC.

A remark on this clone: The missing CDR3 end, 3 residues past where the read stops, is filled in from the germline J gene. The genes are TRBV20-1 and TRBJ2-7, with TRBD1 identical over 12 bases. The ends lost 5 bases at V and 1 base at J; junction bases unmatched: 3. The CDR3 totals 14 residues. The germline CDR1 and CDR2 sequences are DFQATT and SNEGSKA (reference sequence). The CDR3: CSARGQGASYEQYF. The part of the CDR3 DNA that was read is TGCAGTGCTCGGGGACAGGGGGCGTCCTACGAG.

For this clone: The CDR3 goes on 3 residues after the read ends, and that part is filled in from the germline J gene. V usage is TRBV19 and J usage is TRBJ2-2; D not certain. The CDR3 contains 13 residues. CDR1 and CDR2 (germline): LNHDA, SQIVND (reference sequence). CDR3 bases read: TGTGCCACCAAGCGAGCGTTTAATGAAAAG. It codes for CATKRAFNEK. The CDR3 in its entirety is CATKRAFNEKLFF.

The part of the CDR3 DNA that was read is TGCGCCAGCGCCTTAGACGCGCAGACTAGCGGGTCG. Residues: CASALDAQTSGS. Given in full, the CDR3 is CASALDAQTSGSQYF. The chain recombines TRBV5-1 with TRBJ2-3; 10 bases are a match to TRBD2. Read coverage stops 3 residues before the CDR3 terminus; the germline J gene supplies the remainder. This CDR3 has 15 amino acids. CDR1 and CDR2 from the germline V gene are SGHRS and YFSETQ. Together with reference TRBV5-1 and TRBJ2-3, the CDR3 gives the full variable domain: KAGVTQTPRYLIKTRGQQVTLSCSPISGHRSVSWYQQTPGQGLQFLFEYFSETQRNKGNFPGRFSGRQFSNSRSEMNVSTLELGDSALYLCASALDAQTSGSQYFGPGTRLTVL.

On this clone: The missing CDR3 end, 3 residues past where the read stops, is filled in from the germline J gene. The rearrangement joins TRBV7-9 to TRBJ1-2; TRBD1 aligns across 7 bases. The CDR3 consists of 14 residues. Germline CDR1 SEHNR, CDR2 FQNEAQ (reference sequence). This CDR3 is CASSLRQGNNDYTF. The part of the CDR3 DNA that was read is TGTGCCAGCAGCTTAAGACAGGGTAACAATGAC.

To note about this clone: The CDR3 end lies 3 residues beyond the end of the read and is filled in from the germline J gene. This rearrangement joins TRBV2 to TRBJ2-2; 7 bases are a match to TRBD1. The junction had 3 bases not matched to a gene; V was cut back by 7 bases and J by 1 base. The CDR3 contains 14 residues. Germline CDR1 SNHLY, CDR2 FYNNEI. This CDR3 is CASNRQGNTGELFF. CDR3 DNA, as far as it was read: TGTGCCAGCAATAGACAGGGGAACACCGGGGAG.

For this clone: Compared with germline, one end of the junction differs, possibly owing to a read error. The read ends 3 residues early relative to the CDR3; the germline J gene fills the gap. The chain combines TRBV18 with TRBJ2-3; 9 bases match TRBD1. The CDR3 covers 18 residues. Germline-derived CDR1 and CDR2 are KGHSH and LQKENI. CDR3 loop: CASSPRSNRGRLSETQYF. The covered CDR3 bases are TGTGCCAGCTCACCACGGTCAAACAGGGGGCGTCTATCAGAGACG.

Regarding this clone: The read stops 3 residues short of the end of the CDR3; the missing end is completed from the germline J gene. The chain is built from TRBV11-3 and TRBJ2-1; weak D call: TRBD1 (6 bases). V was pared by 5 bases and J by 7 bases, with 15 bases between. The CDR3 contains 14 residues. Germline V lookup: CDR1 SGHNT, CDR2 YENEEA. The CDR3 loop reads CASSANHRVNEQFF. Partial CDR3 DNA: TGTGCCAGCAGCGCCAACCACAGGGTAAATGAG.

Notes on this clone: Read sequence stops 3 residues before the CDR3 end, and the germline J gene provides the missing end. This chain connects TRBV2 to TRBJ2-7; maybe TRBD2 (5 bases). V lost 11 bases and J 6 bases, leaving 20 bases between the germline ends. This CDR3 has 13 amino acids. Germline V gene sequence: CDR1 SNHLY, CDR2 FYNNEI. CDR3 DNA (partial): TGTGCCTGCAAAGAGAGAGTAGCGACCGAG. It encodes CACKERVATE. The entire CDR3 protein reads CACKERVATEQYF. Together with reference TRBV2 and TRBJ2-7, the CDR3 gives the full variable domain: EPEVTQTPSHQVTQMGQEVILRCVPISNHLYFYWYRQILGQKVEFLVSFYNNEISEKSEIFDDQFSVERPDGSNFTLKIRSTKLEDSAMYFCACKERVATEQYFGPGTRLTVT.

Points on this clone: The CDR3 is cut off 3 residues early in the read; its end comes from the germline J gene. V is TRBV20-1 and J is TRBJ2-1, with D possibly called TRBD1 or TRBD2 (5 bases each). Germline V gives CDR1 DFQATT, CDR2 SNEGSKA (reference sequence). The V end lost 5 bases, the J end lost 7 bases, and 18 bases lay between the germline ends. The CDR3 runs 14 residues. CDR3 bases read: TGCAGTGCTGGACGACGAGGGGTGTGGAATGAG. The encoded protein is CSAGRRGVWNE. The entire CDR3 protein reads CSAGRRGVWNEQFF.